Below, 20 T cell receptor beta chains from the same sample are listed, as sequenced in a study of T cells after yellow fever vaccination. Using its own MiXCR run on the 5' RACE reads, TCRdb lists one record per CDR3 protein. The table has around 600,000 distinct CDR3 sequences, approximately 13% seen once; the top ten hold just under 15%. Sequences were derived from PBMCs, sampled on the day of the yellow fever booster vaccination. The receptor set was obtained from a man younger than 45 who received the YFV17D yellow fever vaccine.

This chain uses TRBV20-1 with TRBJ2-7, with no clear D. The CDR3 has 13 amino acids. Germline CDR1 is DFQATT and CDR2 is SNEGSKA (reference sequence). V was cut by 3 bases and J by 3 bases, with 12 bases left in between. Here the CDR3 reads CSASRASGYEQYF. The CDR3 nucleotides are TGCAGTGCTAGTCGGGCGTCAGGCTACGAGCAGTACTTC.

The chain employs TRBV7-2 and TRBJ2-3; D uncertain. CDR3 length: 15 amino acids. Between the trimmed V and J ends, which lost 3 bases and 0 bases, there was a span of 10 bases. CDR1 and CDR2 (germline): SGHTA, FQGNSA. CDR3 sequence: CASSFQRTSTDTQYF. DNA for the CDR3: TGTGCCAGCAGCTTTCAGCGAACTAGCACAGATACGCAGTATTTT.

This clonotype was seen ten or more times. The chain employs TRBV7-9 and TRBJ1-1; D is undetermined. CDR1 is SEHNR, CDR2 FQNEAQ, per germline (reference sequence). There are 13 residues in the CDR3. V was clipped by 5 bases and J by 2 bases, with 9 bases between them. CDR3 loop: CASSRQPNTEAFF. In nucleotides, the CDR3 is TGTGCCAGCAGCAGGCAACCAAACACTGAAGCTTTCTTT.

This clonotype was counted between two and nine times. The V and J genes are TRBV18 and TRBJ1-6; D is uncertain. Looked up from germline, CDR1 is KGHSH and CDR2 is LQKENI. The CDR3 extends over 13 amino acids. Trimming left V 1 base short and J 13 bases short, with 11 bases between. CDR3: CASSPRKGDPLHF. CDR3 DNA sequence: TGTGCCAGCTCACCACGGAAGGGAGACCCCCTCCACTTT.

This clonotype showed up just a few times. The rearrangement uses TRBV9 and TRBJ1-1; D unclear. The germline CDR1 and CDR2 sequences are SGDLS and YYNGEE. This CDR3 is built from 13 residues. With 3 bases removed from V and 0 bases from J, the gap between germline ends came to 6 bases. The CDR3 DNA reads TGTGCCAGCAGCGGTGGGGTGAACACTGAAGCTTTCTTT. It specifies CASSGGVNTEAFF.

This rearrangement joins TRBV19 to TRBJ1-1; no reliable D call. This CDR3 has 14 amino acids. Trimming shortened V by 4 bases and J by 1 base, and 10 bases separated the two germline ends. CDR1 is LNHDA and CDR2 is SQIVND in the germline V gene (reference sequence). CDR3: CASSSGRRNTEAFF. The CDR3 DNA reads TGTGCCAGTAGTAGCGGACGGAGGAACACTGAAGCTTTCTTT.

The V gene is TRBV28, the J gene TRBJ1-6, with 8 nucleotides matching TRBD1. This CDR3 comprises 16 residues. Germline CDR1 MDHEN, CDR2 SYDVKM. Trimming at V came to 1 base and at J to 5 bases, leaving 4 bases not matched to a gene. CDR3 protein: CASSLYGQGDNSPLHF. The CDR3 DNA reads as TGTGCCAGCAGTTTATACGGACAGGGTGATAATTCACCCCTCCACTTT.

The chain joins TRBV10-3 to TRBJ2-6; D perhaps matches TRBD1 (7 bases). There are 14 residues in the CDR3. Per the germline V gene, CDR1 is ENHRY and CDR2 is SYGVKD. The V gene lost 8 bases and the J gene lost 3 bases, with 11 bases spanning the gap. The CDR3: CAIWGDSGANVLTF. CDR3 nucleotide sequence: TGTGCCATCTGGGGGGACAGTGGGGCCAACGTCCTGACTTTC.

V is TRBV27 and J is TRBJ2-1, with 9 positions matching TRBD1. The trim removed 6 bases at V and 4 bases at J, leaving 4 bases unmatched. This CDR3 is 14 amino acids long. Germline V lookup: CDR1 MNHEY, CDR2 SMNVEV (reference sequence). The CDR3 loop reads CASRLQGAYNEQFF. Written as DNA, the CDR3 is TGTGCCAGCAGATTACAGGGGGCTTACAATGAGCAGTTCTTC.

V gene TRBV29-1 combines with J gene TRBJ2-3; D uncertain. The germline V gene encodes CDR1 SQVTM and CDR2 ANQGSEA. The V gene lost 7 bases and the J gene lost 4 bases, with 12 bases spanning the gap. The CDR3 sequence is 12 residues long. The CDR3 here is CSALPTADTQYF. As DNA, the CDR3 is TGCAGCGCCCTCCCCACCGCAGATACGCAGTATTTT.

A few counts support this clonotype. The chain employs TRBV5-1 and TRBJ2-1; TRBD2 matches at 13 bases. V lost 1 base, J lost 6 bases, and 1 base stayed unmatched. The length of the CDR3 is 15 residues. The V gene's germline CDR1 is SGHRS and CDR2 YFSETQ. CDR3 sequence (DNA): TGCGCCAGCAGCTTGTGGACTAGCGGGAGCAATGAGCAGTTCTTC. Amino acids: CASSLWTSGSNEQFF.

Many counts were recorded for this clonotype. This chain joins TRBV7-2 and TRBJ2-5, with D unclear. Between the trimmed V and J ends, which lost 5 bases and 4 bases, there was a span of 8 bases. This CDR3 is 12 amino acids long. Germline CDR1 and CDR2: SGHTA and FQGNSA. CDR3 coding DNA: TGTGCCAGCAGCCTTCTTGGAGAGACCCAGTACTTC. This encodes CASSLLGETQYF.

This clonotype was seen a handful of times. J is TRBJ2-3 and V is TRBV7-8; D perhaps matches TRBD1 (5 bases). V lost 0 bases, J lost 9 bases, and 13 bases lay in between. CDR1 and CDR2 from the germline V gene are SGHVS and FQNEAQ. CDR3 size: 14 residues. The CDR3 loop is CASSLAGPWGTQYF. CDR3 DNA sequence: TGTGCCAGCAGCTTAGCGGGGCCCTGGGGCACGCAGTATTTT.

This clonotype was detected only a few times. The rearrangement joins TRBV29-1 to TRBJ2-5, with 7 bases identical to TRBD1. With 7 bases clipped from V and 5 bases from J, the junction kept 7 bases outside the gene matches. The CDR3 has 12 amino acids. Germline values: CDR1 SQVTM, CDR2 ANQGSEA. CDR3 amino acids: CSAYRGDETQYF. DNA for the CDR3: TGCAGCGCCTACAGGGGAGATGAGACCCAGTACTTC.

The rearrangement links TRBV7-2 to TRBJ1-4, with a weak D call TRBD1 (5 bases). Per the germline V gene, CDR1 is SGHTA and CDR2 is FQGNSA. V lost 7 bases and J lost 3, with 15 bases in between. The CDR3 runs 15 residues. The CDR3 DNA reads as TGTGCCAGCACCCTAGGGCAGGGACCTAATGAAAAACTGTTTTTT. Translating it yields CASTLGQGPNEKLFF.

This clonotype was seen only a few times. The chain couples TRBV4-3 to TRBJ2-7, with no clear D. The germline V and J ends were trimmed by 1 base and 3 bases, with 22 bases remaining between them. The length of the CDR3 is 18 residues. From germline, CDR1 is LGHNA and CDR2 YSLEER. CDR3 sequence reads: CASSQGRADSDGVYEQYF. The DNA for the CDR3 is TGCGCCAGCAGCCAAGGCCGGGCCGATTCGGACGGCGTCTACGAGCAGTACTTC.

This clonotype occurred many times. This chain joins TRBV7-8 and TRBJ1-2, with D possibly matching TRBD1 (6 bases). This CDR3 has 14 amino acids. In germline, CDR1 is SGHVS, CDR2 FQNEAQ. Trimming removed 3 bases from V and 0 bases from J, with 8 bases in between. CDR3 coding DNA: TGTGCCAGCAGCTTGCGGACAGCTAACTATGGCTACACCTTC. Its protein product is CASSLRTANYGYTF.

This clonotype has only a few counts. The CDR3 nucleotides read TGCAGCGTTTTGGTGGGGGGAAAAATTGAAGAGACCCAGTACTTC. This codes for CSVLVGGKIEETQYF. This chain links TRBV29-1 with TRBJ2-5; D is possibly TRBD2 (6 bases). Trimming took off 5 bases at V and 3 bases at J, with 19 bases between the two ends. Germline V gives CDR1 SQVTM, CDR2 ANQGSEA. CDR3 length: 15 amino acids.

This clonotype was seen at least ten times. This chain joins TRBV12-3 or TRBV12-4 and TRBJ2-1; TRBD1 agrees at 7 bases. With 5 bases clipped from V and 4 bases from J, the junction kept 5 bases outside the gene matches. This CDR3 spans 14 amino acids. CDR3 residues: CASSLPGGYNEQFF. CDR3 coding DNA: TGTGCCAGCAGTCTCCCAGGGGGTTACAATGAGCAGTTCTTC.

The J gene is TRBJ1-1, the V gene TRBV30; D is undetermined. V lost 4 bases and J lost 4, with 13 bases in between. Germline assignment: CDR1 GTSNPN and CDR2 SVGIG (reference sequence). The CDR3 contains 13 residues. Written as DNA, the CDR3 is TGTGCCTGGATGGCAGGAACTATCACTGAAGCTTTCTTT. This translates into CAWMAGTITEAFF.